These 23 T cell receptor beta chains share one sample of origin, sequenced in a study of control samples from healthy donors and cancer patients. Clones were sequenced by immunoSEQ multiplex PCR, and TCRdb holds only the in-frame ones, with some missing. The sample yields about 120,000 clones, roughly 90% seen once. Sequenced: blood. Every receptor here comes from a woman between 50 and 59 years old in good health.

The chain combines TRBV27 with TRBJ1-5, with D perhaps matching TRBD1 (5 bases). The V end lost 4 bases, the J end lost 2 bases, and 12 bases lay between the germline ends. The germline V gene encodes CDR1 MNHEY and CDR2 SMNVEV (reference sequence). The CDR3 loop spans 15 amino acids. The CDR3 DNA reads as TGTGCCAGCAGTTCCAGGAGAGGGGGCAATCAGCCCCAGCATTTT. As protein: CASSSRRGGNQPQHF.

The V call is TRBV27, the J call TRBJ1-1; 10 bases line up with TRBD1. The CDR3 runs 14 residues. CDR1 is MNHEY, CDR2 SMNVEV, per germline (reference sequence). Trimming at V came to 3 bases and at J to 4 bases, leaving 2 bases not matched to a gene. DNA for the CDR3: TGTGCCAGCAGTTTTCGGACAGGGGGCACTGAAGCTTTCTTT. Protein sequence: CASSFRTGGTEAFF.

The chain couples TRBV13 to TRBJ2-1; no reliable D call. The germline CDR1 and CDR2 sequences are PRHDT and FYEKMQ (reference sequence). Between the trimmed V and J ends, which lost 5 bases and 6 bases, there was a span of 14 bases. The CDR3 is 14 amino acids. CDR3 sequence reads: CASSAALAGNEQFF. In nucleotides, the CDR3 is TGTGCCAGCAGCGCCGCTTTAGCAGGCAATGAGCAGTTCTTC.

The V and J genes are TRBV28 and TRBJ2-3; weak D call: TRBD1 (5 bases). The ends were cut back, 3 bases at V and 2 bases at J, with 12 bases in the middle. CDR3 length: 15 amino acids. Germline V gene lookup returns CDR1 MDHEN and CDR2 SYDVKM. The CDR3 sequence: CASSFPQGSTDTQYF. CDR3 coding DNA: TGTGCCAGCAGTTTCCCTCAGGGTTCCACAGATACGCAGTATTTT.

This clone has a single count. V and J are TRBV7-9 and TRBJ1-4; no definite D call. The V end lost 5 bases, the J end lost 7 bases, and 14 bases lay between the germline ends. Per germline, CDR1 SEHNR and CDR2 FQNEAQ (reference sequence). The CDR3 sequence is 14 residues long. The CDR3: CASSLNSPGEKLFF. CDR3 DNA sequence: TGTGCCAGCAGCCTCAATTCCCCCGGTGAAAAACTGTTTTTT.

V usage is TRBV29-1 and J usage is TRBJ2-3; 7 bases are a match to TRBD2. The germline V gene has CDR1 SQVTM and CDR2 ANQGSEA. This CDR3 has 12 amino acids. Germline trimming cut 6 bases from V and 4 bases from J; bases unmatched to any gene: 4. The DNA of the CDR3 is TGCAGCGTCTTGACTAGCCCAGATACGCAGTATTTT. Encoded protein: CSVLTSPDTQYF.

This sequence joins TRBV7-9 and TRBJ2-1; 9 nucleotides match TRBD2. Germline CDR1 is SEHNR and CDR2 is FQNEAQ (reference sequence). V lost 2 bases and J lost 5; bases outside the gene matches: 13. CDR3 size: 18 residues. The CDR3 DNA sequence: TGTGCCAGCAGCTTATATCCGGGACCAGCGGGGGGACACAATGAGCAGTTCTTC. This codes for CASSLYPGPAGGHNEQFF.

V is TRBV11-3 and J is TRBJ2-2; D may be TRBD1 (5 bases). This CDR3 has 16 residues. Trimming stripped 8 bases from V and 0 bases from J, with 16 bases between. In germline, CDR1 is SGHNT, CDR2 YENEEA. CDR3 in amino acids: CASQRSGHTNTGELFF. CDR3 sequence (DNA): TGTGCCAGCCAACGAAGTGGACACACGAACACCGGGGAGCTGTTTTTT.

V gene TRBV5-6 combines with J gene TRBJ2-7; TRBD2 matches at 16 bases. The V and J ends lost 4 bases and 6 bases, in that order; junction bases with no gene match: 13. The CDR3 has 18 amino acids. The germline gives CDR1 SGHDT, CDR2 YYEEEE. DNA for the CDR3: TGTGCCAGCAGCCAACTGACGGGGACTAGCGGGAGGGCCAGCGAGCAGTACTTC. Translation gives CASSQLTGTSGRASEQYF.

This rearrangement joins TRBV24-1 to TRBJ2-7; D unclear. V lost 8 bases and J 1 base, leaving 8 bases between the germline ends. Germline CDR1 is KGHDR and CDR2 is SFDVKD. The CDR3 sequence is 12 residues long. This CDR3 reads CATTLWSYEQYF. The CDR3 nucleotides are TGTGCCACCACCCTATGGTCCTACGAGCAGTACTTC.

The chain links TRBV24-1 to TRBJ2-4; D is ambiguous. V was pared by 9 bases and J by 2 bases, with 13 bases between. The CDR3 totals 14 residues. Per the germline V gene, CDR1 is KGHDR and CDR2 is SFDVKD. CDR3 sequence reads: CATPPPVSKNIQYF. CDR3 DNA sequence: TGTGCCACCCCTCCCCCGGTCTCCAAAAACATTCAGTACTTC.

The chain couples TRBV6-5 to TRBJ1-6; D unclear. Per germline, CDR1 MNHEY and CDR2 SVGAGI. Trimming stripped 8 bases from V and 7 bases from J, with 18 bases between. CDR3 length: 15 amino acids. The CDR3 protein is CASLTGFDRNSPLHF. The CDR3 DNA is TGTGCCAGCCTTACGGGGTTCGACCGAAATTCACCCCTCCACTTT.

V is TRBV30 and J is TRBJ1-6; D gene ambiguous. Germline lookup yields CDR1 GTSNPN and CDR2 SVGIG (reference sequence). Trimming stripped 2 bases from V and 6 bases from J, with 17 bases between. This CDR3 spans 16 amino acids. CDR3 sequence (DNA): TGTGCCTGGAGTTCGGGCGGAAATCAGTTTAATTCACCCCTCCACTTT. Translated, it gives CAWSSGGNQFNSPLHF.

In this sample, this clone turned up a few times. The chain recombines TRBV27 with TRBJ1-1, with a possible D match to TRBD1 (5 bases). The CDR3 runs 14 residues. Germline lookup yields CDR1 MNHEY and CDR2 SMNVEV (reference sequence). V lost 5 bases, J lost 0 bases, and 10 bases lay in between. As DNA, the CDR3 is TGTGCCAGCAGTGCGCAGGGCCTGAACACTGAAGCTTTCTTT. It codes for CASSAQGLNTEAFF.

V usage is TRBV12-3 or TRBV12-4 and J usage is TRBJ2-5; D not certain. Trimming shortened V by 2 bases and J by 5 bases, and 6 bases separated the two germline ends. The CDR3 spans 12 residues. The CDR3 DNA follows: TGTGCCAGCAGTTTATTGGGGGAGACCCAGTACTTC. As protein: CASSLLGETQYF.

The chain joins TRBV28 to TRBJ1-5; no clear D gene. The germline CDR1 and CDR2 sequences are MDHEN and SYDVKM. V was cut by 4 bases and J by 5 bases, with 18 bases left in between. This CDR3 region has 16 residues. As DNA, the CDR3 is TGTGCCAGCAGTTATGGCCCAGGACGGATGGATCAGCCCCAGCATTTT. Translation: CASSYGPGRMDQPQHF.

This rearrangement joins TRBV21-1 to TRBJ1-5; TRBD1 is taken as the D call from the table, unchecked against the DNA. TRBV21-1 is described as a pseudogene. The CDR3 is made up of 18 amino acids. The chain's CDR3 is CASSKGDLQGKSNQPQHF. DNA of the CDR3: TGTGCCAGCAGCAAAGGGGATTTACAGGGAAAAAGCAATCAGCCCCAGCATTTT.

The rearrangement links TRBV18 to TRBJ1-1; the match to TRBD1 covers 9 bases. The V and J ends lost 3 bases and 1 base, in that order; junction bases with no gene match: 12. The CDR3 is 18 amino acids. CDR1 is KGHSH and CDR2 is LQKENI in the germline V gene. This CDR3 reads CASSPAGTGFFGNTEAFF. The CDR3 bases are TGTGCCAGCTCACCCGCCGGGACAGGGTTTTTCGGGAACACTGAAGCTTTCTTT.

The V call is TRBV6-5, the J call TRBJ2-1; no clear D. Germline V gene data show CDR1 as MNHEY and CDR2 as SVGAGI. V lost 5 bases and J 2 bases, leaving 7 bases between the germline ends. The CDR3 consists of 13 residues. The CDR3 loop is CASSPSTYNEQFF. The DNA for the CDR3 is TGTGCCAGCAGTCCCAGCACCTACAATGAGCAGTTCTTC.

The CDR3 coding sequence is TGTGCCAGCAGTCTCAACTTCGGGAACACTGAAGCTTTCTTT. Translated, it gives CASSLNFGNTEAFF. This chain joins TRBV2 and TRBJ1-1; D is ambiguous. Germline V gene lookup returns CDR1 SNHLY and CDR2 FYNNEI. The length of the CDR3 is 14 residues. Trimming took 5 bases from V and 1 from J, leaving 11 bases between them.

The rearrangement joins TRBV4-2 to TRBJ1-1; D not certain. The V gene lost 1 base and the J gene lost 4 bases, with 13 bases spanning the gap. CDR1 and CDR2 (germline): LGHNA, YNFKEQ. CDR3 length equals 15 residues. The CDR3 sequence is CASSQGTGGGTEAFF. The CDR3 DNA reads TGTGCCAGCAGCCAAGGAACGGGCGGTGGCACTGAAGCTTTCTTT.

This clone was counted once. This chain uses TRBV30 with TRBJ1-2, with a possible D match to TRBD1 (5 bases). Deletions cut 2 bases from V and 0 bases from J, with 10 bases between. Germline loops: CDR1 GTSNPN, CDR2 SVGIG (reference sequence). The CDR3 consists of 14 residues. CDR3 loop: CAWSPGPANYGYTF. The CDR3 DNA reads as TGTGCCTGGAGTCCGGGGCCGGCTAACTATGGCTACACCTTC.

This clone was picked up one time. This chain links TRBV2 with TRBJ1-3, with unresolved D. CDR3 length equals 18 residues. Per the germline V gene, CDR1 is SNHLY and CDR2 is FYNNEI. Trimming took off 4 bases at V and 2 bases at J, with 21 bases between the two ends. The CDR3 loop is CASSVFGSAPITGNTIYF. CDR3 coding DNA: TGTGCCAGCAGTGTTTTTGGTAGTGCGCCGATAACTGGAAACACCATATATTTT.